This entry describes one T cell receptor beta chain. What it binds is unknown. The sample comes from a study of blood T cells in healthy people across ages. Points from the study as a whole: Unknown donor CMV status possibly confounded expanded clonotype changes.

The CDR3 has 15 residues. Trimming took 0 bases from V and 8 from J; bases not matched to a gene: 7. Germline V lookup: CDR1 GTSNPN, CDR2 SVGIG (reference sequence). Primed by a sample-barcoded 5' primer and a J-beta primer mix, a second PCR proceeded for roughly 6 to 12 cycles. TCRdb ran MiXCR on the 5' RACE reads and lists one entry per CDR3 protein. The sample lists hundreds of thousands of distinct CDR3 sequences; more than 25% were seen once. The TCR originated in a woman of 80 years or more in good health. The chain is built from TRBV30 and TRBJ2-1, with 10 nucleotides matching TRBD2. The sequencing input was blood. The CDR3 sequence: CAWSVLAGSMDEQFF. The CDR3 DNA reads TGTGCCTGGAGTGTACTAGCGGGGTCAATGGATGAGCAGTTCTTC.